Below are 23 T cell receptor beta chains sequenced from a single sample in a study of T cells in narcolepsy (dated by TCRdb to between 2018 and 2020). The library was made by the immunoSEQ multiplex PCR assay. TCRdb holds this immuneACCESS table with in-frame rearrangements only. Some clones are missing; in checked studies, unresolved V genes explain under half, and the rest has no known cause. In this sample the table shows 26,000 or so clones, 86% of which occur a single time. 0.9% to 1.2% of the sample is taken by the ten largest. Specimen: CD45RA- memory CD4+ T cells from PBMCs. This specimen's cell subset or site label, interpreted: memory T cells sorted ex vivo from peripheral blood. The receptors shown here come from a human donor with narcolepsy.

CDR3 residues: CATRLGVDQPQHF. For the CDR3, the DNA is TGTGCTACACGGTTGGGGGTGGATCAGCCCCAGCATTTT. This chain joins TRBV6-1 and TRBJ1-5, with D possibly matching TRBD1 (5 bases). The CDR3 contains 13 residues. Germline loops: CDR1 MNHNS, CDR2 SASEGT.

The chain is built from TRBV28 and TRBJ2-1; D gene uncertain. This CDR3 comprises 15 residues. The germline CDR1 and CDR2 sequences are MDHEN and SYDVKM. V was shortened by 4 bases and J by 2 bases, with 12 bases between the two germline ends. The CDR3 loop is CASSSFGRAYNEQFF. The DNA of the CDR3 is TGTGCCAGCAGTTCCTTCGGACGGGCCTACAATGAGCAGTTCTTC.

The gene calls are TRBV6-5 and TRBJ1-2; maybe TRBD1 (5 bases). The length of the CDR3 is 14 residues. Trimming pared 8 bases from V and 2 bases from J, leaving 15 bases between. Germline loops: CDR1 MNHEY, CDR2 SVGAGI. CDR3 sequence: CASFSWGPNYGYTF. CDR3 nucleotide sequence: TGTGCCAGCTTCTCCTGGGGCCCAAACTATGGCTACACCTTC.

This sequence joins TRBV5-1 and TRBJ1-4, with TRBD1 matching over 7 bases. Germline values: CDR1 SGHRS, CDR2 YFSETQ. V dropped 6 bases and J dropped 3; count of bases not matched to a gene: 8. CDR3 size: 15 residues. CDR3 sequence reads: CASTTSGTANEKLFF. CDR3 DNA: TGCGCCAGCACTACTAGCGGGACAGCTAATGAAAAACTGTTTTTT.

This clone was seen more than once but under ten times. The V call is TRBV7-9, the J call TRBJ1-3, with 7 bases matching TRBD1. The germline gives CDR1 SEHNR, CDR2 FQNEAQ (reference sequence). Losses at the gene ends were 5 bases for V and 4 bases for J; bases not matched to a gene: 5. This CDR3 contains 14 residues. The CDR3 reads CASSDRVGGNTIYF. In nucleotides, the CDR3 is TGTGCCAGCAGCGACAGGGTCGGAGGAAACACCATATATTTT.

This sequence joins TRBV6-6 and TRBJ2-3; 8 bases agree with TRBD1. Trimming took 4 bases from V and 7 from J; bases not matched to a gene: 10. Germline loops: CDR1 MNHNY, CDR2 SVGAGI (reference sequence). The CDR3 runs to 15 residues. CDR3 DNA: TGTGCCAGCAGTTCAAGTGGACAGGGTTCGAATACGCAGTATTTT. Its translation: CASSSSGQGSNTQYF.

The chain combines TRBV19 with TRBJ2-6, with a possible D match to TRBD1 (7 bases). Trimming left V 9 bases short and J 4 bases short, with 19 bases between. Germline V lookup: CDR1 LNHDA, CDR2 SQIVND (reference sequence). This CDR3 comprises 16 residues. The CDR3 DNA sequence: TGTGCCAGCATTCTTACAGGGGAGGCAGGGGCCAACGTCCTGACTTTC. Protein: CASILTGEAGANVLTF.

The chain is built from TRBV4-1 and TRBJ1-2; no clear D. V was cut by 3 bases and J by 5 bases, with 10 bases left in between. The CDR3 is 13 amino acids. Germline V gives CDR1 MGHRA, CDR2 YSYEKL. In DNA form, the CDR3 reads TGCGCCAGCAGCCACGATCCGCCATATGGCTACACCTTC. Protein: CASSHDPPYGYTF.

Only one count was recorded for this clone. V usage is TRBV7-9 and J usage is TRBJ1-2; D perhaps matches TRBD1 (6 bases). Per germline, CDR1 SEHNR and CDR2 FQNEAQ (reference sequence). V was shortened by 1 base and J by 7 bases, with 10 bases between the two germline ends. The CDR3 is 13 residues long. This CDR3 reads CASSLGGAGGYTF. CDR3 DNA sequence: TGTGCCAGCAGCTTAGGGGGGGCCGGTGGCTACACCTTC.

This chain connects TRBV2 to TRBJ2-7; TRBD2 aligns across 11 bases. CDR1 is SNHLY, CDR2 FYNNEI, per germline. This CDR3 comprises 16 residues. After removal of 8 bases from V and 1 base from J, the junction contained 10 bases not matched to a gene. The CDR3 region is CASLEGPSGGSYEQYV. CDR3 in DNA: TGTGCCAGCCTCGAAGGGCCTAGCGGGGGGTCCTACGAGCAGTACGTC.

This clone has only a few counts. The chain carries TRBV4-2 and TRBJ2-5, with a tentative D call TRBD1 (6 bases). CDR3 length: 15 amino acids. Trimming removed 0 bases at V and 1 base at J, with 9 bases between. Germline V lookup: CDR1 LGHNA, CDR2 YNFKEQ. Here the CDR3 DNA reads TGTGCCAGCAGCCAAGAACAGGGCTCCCAAGAGACCCAGTACTTC. This gives the protein CASSQEQGSQETQYF.

The CDR3 is CASSVGSSGGLETQYF. The CDR3 nucleotides are TGTGCCAGCAGTGTGGGCTCTTCGGGGGGCCTTGAGACCCAGTACTTC. This chain links TRBV6-1 with TRBJ2-5; tentative D call: TRBD2 (7 bases). Germline V gene data show CDR1 as MNHNS and CDR2 as SASEGT. V lost 4 bases to trimming and J lost 5 bases, with 20 bases between them. The CDR3 is 16 residues long.

A few counts support this clone. V usage is TRBV5-1 and J usage is TRBJ2-1; TRBD2 matches 9 bases. This CDR3 spans 16 amino acids. V was pared by 0 bases and J by 3 bases, with 4 bases of the junction left unmatched. Germline V gene lookup returns CDR1 SGHRS and CDR2 YFSETQ. CDR3 residues: CASSLAPSGDYNEQFF. For the CDR3, the DNA is TGCGCCAGCAGCTTGGCGCCTAGCGGGGACTACAATGAGCAGTTCTTC.

This clone was detected a few times. The chain has TRBV6-6 and TRBJ2-5, with TRBD2 identical over 8 bases. Germline values: CDR1 MNHNY, CDR2 SVGAGI (reference sequence). The CDR3 loop spans 14 amino acids. J lost 5 bases, V lost 6 bases, and 8 bases had no gene match. In nucleotides, the CDR3 is TGTGCCAGCAGCCCCACTAGCGGCAGGGAGACCCAGTACTTC. It is translated as CASSPTSGRETQYF.

The chain links TRBV15 to TRBJ1-1; weak D call: TRBD1 (5 bases). From germline, CDR1 is LNHNV and CDR2 YYDKDF (reference sequence). The CDR3 consists of 14 residues. The germline V and J ends were trimmed by 5 bases and 0 bases, with 10 bases remaining between them. CDR3 bases: TGTGCCACCAGCCCTGGGGGGTTGAACACTGAAGCTTTCTTT. It encodes CATSPGGLNTEAFF.

The chain combines TRBV6-1 with TRBJ1-2, with D perhaps TRBD1 (5 bases). Germline CDR1 MNHNS, CDR2 SASEGT. Trimming left V 11 bases short and J 8 bases short, with 18 bases between. The CDR3 runs to 12 residues. The chain's CDR3 is CAGTGWGEGYTF. The CDR3 DNA sequence: TGTGCCGGCACCGGGTGGGGGGAAGGCTACACCTTC.

The rearrangement uses TRBV19 and TRBJ2-3, with D hard to call. This CDR3 is built from 14 residues. Looked up from germline, CDR1 is LNHDA and CDR2 is SQIVND (reference sequence). V lost 1 base and J 6 bases, leaving 11 bases between the germline ends. CDR3 sequence reads: CASSIGSTPDTQYF. DNA for the CDR3: TGTGCCAGTAGTATAGGTTCGACTCCGGATACGCAGTATTTT.

The chain recombines TRBV6-1 with TRBJ2-4, with 10 bases aligning to TRBD2. The CDR3 has 19 amino acids. Germline V gene sequence: CDR1 MNHNS, CDR2 SASEGT. V was pared by 4 bases and J by 0 bases, with 12 bases of the junction left unmatched. CDR3 region: CASSAAGTSVGGAKNIQYF. Here the CDR3 DNA reads TGTGCCAGCAGTGCCGCCGGGACTAGCGTTGGGGGAGCCAAAAACATTCAGTACTTC.

The chain links TRBV9 to TRBJ2-5; 12 positions match TRBD2. The CDR3 sequence is 16 residues long. Germline CDR1 is SGDLS and CDR2 is YYNGEE. With V trimmed by 4 bases and J by 4 bases, 8 bases remained unmatched. The CDR3, as DNA: TGTGCCAGCAGCATCTCTAGCGGGGGGGCCGGAGAGACCCAGTACTTC. It codes for CASSISSGGAGETQYF.

The chain has TRBV5-1 and TRBJ1-1; a weak D match, TRBD1 (6 bases). Germline CDR1 SGHRS, CDR2 YFSETQ. V lost 0 bases to trimming and J lost 7 bases, with 16 bases between them. The CDR3 consists of 15 residues. CDR3 nucleotide sequence: TGCGCCAGCAGCTTGGCGGGAACAGGGCAGAGTGAAGCTTTCTTT. It yields the protein CASSLAGTGQSEAFF.

The chain couples TRBV4-1 to TRBJ1-6; TRBD1 matches 9 bases. This CDR3 has 16 residues. Germline V gene sequence: CDR1 MGHRA, CDR2 YSYEKL. After removal of 0 bases from V and 7 bases from J, the junction contained 4 bases not matched to a gene. The CDR3 DNA reads TGCGCCAGCAGCCAAGATGGGGGACAGGGAAATTCACCCCTCCACTTT. Encoded protein: CASSQDGGQGNSPLHF.

CDR3 in amino acids: CASSPPGGNEQFF. CDR3 nucleotide sequence: TGTGCCAGCAGTCCGCCAGGGGGAAATGAGCAGTTCTTC. This sequence joins TRBV27 and TRBJ2-1; 7 bases align to TRBD1. V was pared by 5 bases and J by 7 bases, with 5 bases of the junction left unmatched. Germline CDR1 and CDR2: MNHEY and SMNVEV (reference sequence). This CDR3 is built from 13 residues.

This chain joins TRBV6-1 and TRBJ2-2; D is ambiguous. The length of the CDR3 is 15 residues. Germline lookup yields CDR1 MNHNS and CDR2 SASEGT. V dropped 6 bases and J dropped 6 bases, with 17 bases sitting between them. The CDR3 loop reads CASREVVVISGELFF. In DNA, the CDR3 is TGTGCCAGCAGAGAGGTGGTGGTGATCTCCGGGGAGCTGTTTTTT.